This record covers a single T cell receptor (beta chain). Its antigen remains unidentified. The V end was cut by 4 bases, the J end by 0 bases, with 14 bases between. This CDR3 has 15 amino acids. Germline assignment: CDR1 SGHKS and CDR2 YYEKEE (reference sequence). This sample was included in a study of vaccination effects on CD4 cells after COVID-19. Assay used: immunoSEQ multiplex PCR; TCRdb lists only in-frame clones, some missing. Of about 17,000 clones listed, over 60% are singletons. Findings and caveats of the study: After vaccination, spike-reactive clones in convalescents were mostly new vaccine-induced clones.

Antigen-specific CD4+ T cells expanded by the ViraFEST assay with viral peptide pools were then sequenced. The culture ran for 10 to 11 days, and then CD4+ T cells were isolated. Between March and December 2020, the person had a SARS-CoV-2 infection that PCR confirmed. The vaccine given was either BNT162b2 or mRNA-1273, in two doses. Sequenced material: CD4+ T cells from PBMCs cultured with SARS-CoV-2 spike peptides, taken after COVID-19 vaccination. This TCR derives from a human donor who had a prior SARS-CoV-2 infection. The chain carries TRBV5-5 and TRBJ2-7, with D possibly being TRBD2 (6 bases). The CDR3 bases are TGTGCCAGCAGCCCCAGCCCGACTAGCTCCTACGAGCAGTACTTC. This codes for CASSPSPTSSYEQYF.